This section outlines one T cell receptor beta chain sequence together with its context. Its target is unknown. The naive CD8 fraction comprised CD45RO-negative cells positively selected for CCR7 and excluded terminally differentiated effector memory CD45RA+ cells. The CDR3 consists of 13 residues. Between the trimmed V and J ends, which lost 0 bases and 4 bases, there was a span of 6 bases. Germline CDR1 is MGHRA and CDR2 is YSYEKL. The data originate from a study of shared clonotypes between healthy human individuals. Overall study: Ranging from 18 to 49 in age, donors were two women and three men. Whole-study findings and limits: Clonotype sharing across a few donors was observed for around 4.8% of naive CD4 clonotypes.

Assay runs were performed at deep level. Clones were read by immunoSEQ multiplex PCR, and TCRdb kept only the in-frame ones, dropping some. The sample has roughly 770,000 clones, roughly 96% seen once. Material for sequencing was naive CD8+ T cells sorted from blood. The gene calls are TRBV4-1 and TRBJ1-2, with D unclear. This receptor was taken from a man under 40 in good health. The CDR3 DNA follows: TGCGCCAGCAGCCAAGAATCTTCCTATGGCTACACCTTC. As protein: CASSQESSYGYTF.